These 17 T cell receptor beta chains originate from one sample sequenced in a study of shared clonotypes between healthy human individuals. Measured with immunoSEQ multiplex PCR; TCRdb has only the in-frame clones, and not every one. The repertoire has a few million clones, approximately 95% of them found once; the top ten carry 0.3% to 0.4%. The sequencing input was naive CD4+ T cells from PBMCs. Subset: CD45RA+ positively selected. These receptors originate from a man aged 18 to 29 in good health. Some clones in this sample may be carry-over from other donors' samples.

This chain joins TRBV27 and TRBJ2-1; 7 nucleotides line up with TRBD2. The germline CDR1 and CDR2 sequences are MNHEY and SMNVEV (reference sequence). The V and J ends lost 2 bases and 7 bases, in that order; junction bases with no gene match: 8. There are 15 residues in the CDR3. The CDR3 sequence is CASSLNGGSTNEQFF. In DNA form, the CDR3 reads TGTGCCAGCAGTTTAAATGGCGGGAGTACGAATGAGCAGTTCTTC.

The chain links TRBV28 to TRBJ1-1, with D maybe TRBD1 (6 bases). CDR1 MDHEN and CDR2 SYDVKM come from the germline V gene. CDR3 size: 13 residues. V shed 8 bases and J shed 7 bases, with 17 bases lying between them. CDR3 region: CASWTAGGIEAFF. The CDR3 DNA reads as TGTGCCAGCTGGACAGCCGGGGGGATTGAAGCTTTCTTT.

A word on this clone: The same CDR3 is also encoded by other DNA sequences in this sample. The rearrangement joins TRBV5-6 to TRBJ2-3, with D possibly called TRBD1 or TRBD2 (5 bases each). Deletions cut 3 bases from V and 0 bases from J, with 11 bases between. CDR1 is SGHDT, CDR2 YYEEEE, per germline. This CDR3 has 15 residues. CDR3 protein: CASSSGAVSTDTQYF. DNA for the CDR3: TGTGCCAGCAGCTCCGGGGCGGTTAGCACAGATACGCAGTATTTT.

This clone occurred once. The CDR3 DNA follows: TGCGCCAGCAGCTTTCAGGGATCAACTAATGAAAAACTGTTTTTT. It is translated as CASSFQGSTNEKLFF. This chain connects TRBV5-1 to TRBJ1-4, with D possibly TRBD1 on 5 matching bases. V lost 2 bases and J lost 0, with 8 bases in between. Per the germline V gene, CDR1 is SGHRS and CDR2 is YFSETQ. The CDR3 is 15 amino acids.

The rearrangement links TRBV2 to TRBJ2-7, with 8 bases identical to TRBD2. V shed 4 bases, J shed 3 bases, and the junction held 14 bases outside the gene matches. Germline-derived CDR1 and CDR2 are SNHLY and FYNNEI. The CDR3 contains 17 residues. This CDR3 reads CASSASPFSGTFYEQYF. The CDR3 nucleotides read TGTGCCAGCAGTGCCTCCCCCTTTAGCGGGACATTCTACGAGCAGTACTTC.

The chain carries TRBV9 and TRBJ2-7; tentative D call: TRBD2 (7 bases). The CDR3 totals 15 residues. The V end lost 0 bases, the J end lost 4 bases, and 14 bases lay between the germline ends. The V gene's germline CDR1 is SGDLS and CDR2 YYNGEE. The CDR3 coding sequence is TGTGCCAGCAGCGTAGCTTGGGGGGGCGCGTACGAGCAGTACTTC. Translation: CASSVAWGGAYEQYF.

The V call is TRBV5-1, the J call TRBJ2-1; D gene unclear. The V and J ends lost 2 bases and 2 bases respectively, with 14 bases between them. The CDR3 is 16 amino acids. Germline loops: CDR1 SGHRS, CDR2 YFSETQ. The CDR3 nucleotides read TGCGCCAGCAGCTTTGGTAACCTCAACACCTACAATGAGCAGTTCTTC. Protein: CASSFGNLNTYNEQFF. The full variable domain, completed using reference TRBV5-1 and TRBJ2-1, is KAGVTQTPRYLIKTRGQQVTLSCSPISGHRSVSWYQQTPGQGLQFLFEYFSETQRNKGNFPGRFSGRQFSNSRSEMNVSTLELGDSALYLCASSFGNLNTYNEQFFGPGTRLTVL.

V usage is TRBV29-1 and J usage is TRBJ2-5; TRBD1 aligns across 8 bases. CDR3 size: 12 residues. Germline CDR1 SQVTM, CDR2 ANQGSEA. The J segment lost 7 bases and the V segment lost 8 bases, leaving 9 bases of the junction unmatched. CDR3 residues: CSQKGQAGTQYF. DNA for the CDR3: TGCAGCCAAAAGGGACAGGCGGGGACCCAGTACTTC.

This chain connects TRBV27 to TRBJ2-3; TRBD1 might be the D (5 bases). The length of the CDR3 is 15 residues. Between the trimmed V and J ends, which lost 3 bases and 0 bases, there was a span of 10 bases. CDR1 and CDR2 (germline): MNHEY, SMNVEV (reference sequence). The DNA for the CDR3 is TGTGCCAGCAGTTTTTTGGACACTAGCACAGATACGCAGTATTTT. Translating gives CASSFLDTSTDTQYF.

The J gene is TRBJ2-1, the V gene TRBV2; either TRBD1 or TRBD2 may fit D (5 bases each). Germline CDR1 SNHLY, CDR2 FYNNEI. V was clipped by 3 bases and J by 2 bases, with 11 bases between them. CDR3 length: 15 amino acids. This CDR3 is CASSEVWGPYNEQFF. In DNA form, the CDR3 reads TGTGCCAGCAGTGAGGTGTGGGGACCCTACAATGAGCAGTTCTTC.

The CDR3 region has the DNA TGTGCCAGCCTAGATGGACAGAACACTGAAGCTTTCTTT. It specifies CASLDGQNTEAFF. The gene calls are TRBV27 and TRBJ1-1; D might be TRBD1 (5 bases). V was pared by 8 bases and J by 1 base, with 11 bases between. Germline assignment: CDR1 MNHEY and CDR2 SMNVEV (reference sequence). The CDR3 has 13 residues.

This clone has a single count. The CDR3 reads CASSINRDMRVCTF. DNA of the CDR3: TGTGCCAGCAGCATCAACAGGGACATGAGGGTGTGCACCTTC. The chain is built from TRBV6-5 and TRBJ1-2, with D perhaps matching TRBD1 (6 bases). Trimming took off 6 bases at V and 13 bases at J, with 24 bases between the two ends. CDR1 is MNHEY, CDR2 SVGAGI, per germline. CDR3 size: 14 residues.

The chain joins TRBV4-2 to TRBJ2-1, with 9 bases lining up with TRBD1. CDR1 is LGHNA, CDR2 YNFKEQ, per germline. The junction had 13 bases not matched to a gene; V was cut back by 2 bases and J by 8 bases. The CDR3 has 17 residues. The CDR3 here is CASSQPSGTGLTHEQFF. CDR3 DNA: TGTGCCAGCAGCCAACCCTCCGGGACAGGGTTAACCCATGAGCAGTTCTTC.

The rearrangement joins TRBV10-1 to TRBJ2-1; 16 nucleotides line up with TRBD2. The CDR3 loop spans 15 amino acids. V dropped 4 bases and J dropped 9; count of bases not matched to a gene: 3. Germline V CDR1 and CDR2: WNHNN, SYGVQD (reference sequence). For the CDR3, the DNA is TGCGCCAGCAGTGTCGGGACTAGCGGGAGGGGTGAGCAGTTCTTC. It translates to CASSVGTSGRGEQFF.

The chain combines TRBV5-1 with TRBJ2-1; 7 nucleotides line up with TRBD2. Unmatched junction bases numbered 13, after V lost 5 bases and J lost 2 bases. CDR1 is SGHRS, CDR2 YFSETQ, per germline. The CDR3 is 17 residues long. CDR3 amino acids: CASSPYPSGETYNEQFF. DNA for the CDR3: TGCGCCAGCAGTCCTTATCCTAGCGGAGAGACCTACAATGAGCAGTTCTTC.

CDR3 coding DNA: TGTGCCAGTAGTGGCCGGGACAGGGGGCGCGGGACCCAGTACTTC. Amino acid sequence: CASSGRDRGRGTQYF. The rearrangement joins TRBV19 to TRBJ2-5; 12 bases agree with TRBD1. This CDR3 is built from 15 residues. V was pared by 5 bases and J by 7 bases, with 8 bases of the junction left unmatched. The germline gives CDR1 LNHDA, CDR2 SQIVND (reference sequence).

The V gene is TRBV5-1, the J gene TRBJ1-2, with a weak D call TRBD1 (6 bases). The CDR3 runs 15 residues. The V gene lost 4 bases and the J gene lost 2 bases, with 15 bases spanning the gap. Germline V gives CDR1 SGHRS, CDR2 YFSETQ. The CDR3 sequence: CASSPYGQPNYGYTF. In DNA form, the CDR3 reads TGCGCCAGCAGCCCGTATGGACAGCCCAACTATGGCTACACCTTC.